This T cell receptor (beta chain) was recorded in a study of T cells in Graves' hyperthyroidism and ophthalmopathy (dated by TCRdb to about 2019). For context, the study as a whole: Peripheral blood samples were taken at the time of initial diagnosis, prior to any treatment. TCR V-J signatures able to tell the groups apart were searched for in a discovery cohort of approximately 95 patients, of whom roughly 42 had Graves' ophthalmopathy and some 60 had stable Graves' hyperthyroidism. Prospective prediction of ophthalmopathy was tested in an independent validation cohort consisting of some 18 hyperthyroidism patients and approximately 16 patients who later progressed to ophthalmopathy. The roughly 100 discovery patients were randomly divided into training and test sets at a 7:3 ratio. Thyroid tissue and blood T-cell repertoires from about six Graves' hyperthyroidism patients were also compared in the study. After sampling, hyperthyroidism patients received methimazole starting at 30 mg daily, and ophthalmopathy patients received high-dose intravenous methylprednisolone. The paper describes TCR Vbeta CDR3 sequencing of 140 or so peripheral blood samples, made up of 43 ophthalmopathy patients, approximately 76 hyperthyroidism patients and roughly 17 progressor patients. The investigation overall reported the following: In cross-validation, a model built on a 13 V-J signature told ophthalmopathy apart from stable hyperthyroidism with under 90% sensitivity and roughly 82% specificity, and in testing the same model reached 80%/75%. Sample size was not statistically predetermined, and blinding of investigators to group allocation was not performed. In validation, the model predicted progression to ophthalmopathy a median of roughly 6.2 months before onset, with roughly 70% sensitivity and 72.22% specificity. Most expanded thyroid clonotypes (frequency above 0.001) were also found in blood, which suggests that blood repertoires may mirror thyroid immune responses.

CDR1 and CDR2 (SGHAT, FQNNGV) derive from the germline V gene. V is cut back by 6 bases and J by 5 bases, with 7 bases in the junction unmatched. The CDR3, cysteine through phenylalanine, is 15 amino acids long. This entry keeps only the CDR3 DNA: 45 bases, framed from base 1. The TCR beta CDR3 regions were amplified from RNA transcripts. A first-round RT-PCR of the TCR CDR3 used the HTBI primer set with the Qiagen OneStep RT-PCR kit. A second multiplex PCR round built the libraries, followed by size selection and purification. Sequencing of the libraries was done on an Illumina HiSeq2000 using paired-end 100 bp reads. In the source study's methods: SOAPnuke was used to process the raw data, removing reads that contained adapters or uncalled bases, had a mean Phred below 15, or lacked an exact match to the constant primer or identifier. High-quality paired reads were merged with COPE v1.2.5, and unique nucleotide sequences were defined as clonotypes. Clonotypes were aligned to IMGT TRBV, TRBD and TRBJ reference segments using MiTCR v1.1. Analysis was restricted to V-J combinations with a frequency above 0.0001, which covered roughly 99% of repertoires. The TCS score was defined as F50 (clonal expansion) divided by E x V (chaos), with BLOSUM62-based TCRdist calculated between CDR3 peptides within each V-J. Welch's t-statistics and random forest reduced fewer than 550 V-J features to 10 to 15, which were used in a naive Bayes classifier (R e1071). TCRdb itself trimmed the public reads at Q25 with fastp, ran MiXCR and retained productive beta chains. Under each unique CDR3 protein, matching rows form one entry showing the most common genes and DNA. TCRdb, not the original authors, processed these V and J calls. The sample table records hundreds of thousands of distinct CDR3 sequences; 11% to 15% of these occur just once. 10% of the sample goes to the ten largest clones.

This clonotype has a count of ten or more. Its antigen is currently not known. Base qualities were left out, and no much larger clone turns up one base away. Stable Graves' hyperthyroidism was defined as no progression to ophthalmopathy during 18 months of follow-up. Hyperthyroidism patients were newly diagnosed, with disease duration under 2 months, and aged 18 to 65 years. Any patient with an uncontrolled infection, another autoimmune disease, pregnancy or lactation was excluded. Diagnoses were based on clinical symptoms, serum thyroxine and TRAb, thyroid ultrasound and orbital computed tomography. PBMCs were isolated from more than 8 ml of fresh peripheral blood by Ficoll-Paque density gradient centrifugation. Trizol reagent was used to extract total RNA, and RNA quality was then checked on an Agilent 2100 Bioanalyzer.

The source material was blood. The V and J segments used are TRBV11-2 and TRBJ2-7; 13 bases in the junction line up with TRBD2. The receptor's source is a woman between 18 and 30 years old with Graves' hyperthyroidism. CDR3 reads: CASRPAGTSGNEQYF. The DNA is as follows: TGTGCCAGCAGACCAGCCGGGACTAGCGGGAACGAGCAGTACTTC.